This T cell receptor beta chain was identified during a study of T cell repertoires in cytomegalovirus infection. Across the study: CMV infection together with matching HLA type was indicated by public TCR beta signatures. Study-wide results and limits: The cumulative frequency of public TCR beta families identified carriers of CMV plus the relevant HLA. The ex vivo response was dominated by HLA-C-restricted CMV-specific TCR beta clonotypes.

The ends were cut back, 6 bases at V and 5 bases at J, with 12 bases in the middle. The CDR3 is 13 residues long. TCRdb re-called the reads with MiXCR, one entry per CDR3 protein. This table holds almost 500,000 distinct CDR3 sequences, about 11% found once. This clonotype has a count of ten or more. Its antigen is still unknown. What was sequenced was PBMCs. This receptor was identified in a human donor in good health (CMV status not recorded). Some clones in this sample may be carry-over from other donors' samples. The gene calls are TRBV12-3 or TRBV12-4 and TRBJ2-3; D perhaps matches TRBD1 (6 bases). The CDR3 bases are TGTGCCAGCAGCCGATACAGGGAAGATACGCAGTATTTT. Translating it yields CASSRYREDTQYF.